This passage covers 29 T cell receptor beta chains from one sample sequenced in a study of memory CD4+ T cells and cytomegalovirus serostatus. The data were produced by immunoSEQ multiplex PCR, yet TCRdb's version contains in-frame clones alone and is incomplete. The table lists roughly 49,000 clones, about 78% of them singletons. Single viable CD3+CD4+CD8-CD45RO+ cells were sorted as the memory CD4+ T cells. Material: memory CD4+ T cells from blood. These receptors were taken from an adult in good health and CMV-seronegative.

The chain employs TRBV6-4 and TRBJ1-2; 8 bases are a match to TRBD1. This CDR3 has 14 amino acids. Germline-derived CDR1 and CDR2 are MRHNA and SNTAGT. The ends lost 6 bases at V and 2 bases at J; junction bases unmatched: 5. The CDR3 DNA reads TGTGCCAGCAGCCCAAGACAGGGGAACTATGGCTACACCTTC. Translated, it gives CASSPRQGNYGYTF.

The rearrangement joins TRBV5-4 to TRBJ1-6, with TRBD1 matching over 9 bases. The trim removed 4 bases at V and 6 bases at J, leaving 8 bases unmatched. CDR1 and CDR2 (germline): SGHNT, YYREEE (reference sequence). The CDR3 length is 16 residues. DNA of the CDR3: TGTGCCAGCAGCCTAGGGACAGGGTTGGGTAATTCACCCCTCCACTTT. This sequence encodes CASSLGTGLGNSPLHF.

This clone appeared a single time. The chain is built from TRBV11-2 and TRBJ2-2, with D unclear. Germline assignment: CDR1 SGHAT and CDR2 FQNNGV. V was trimmed by 5 bases and J by 1 base, leaving 8 bases between them. This CDR3 spans 14 amino acids. The CDR3 is CASSPARNTGELFF. The CDR3 DNA sequence: TGTGCCAGCAGCCCCGCCCGGAACACCGGGGAGCTGTTTTTT.

This clone was observed once. This chain uses TRBV2 with TRBJ2-2, with 9 bases identical to TRBD2. Germline V gene sequence: CDR1 SNHLY, CDR2 FYNNEI. The CDR3 has 15 amino acids. V trimming: 8 bases; J trimming: 3 bases; junction bases outside the gene matches: 7. This chain's CDR3 is CASRMGTSYTGELFF. CDR3 nucleotide sequence: TGTGCCAGCCGGATGGGGACTAGCTACACCGGGGAGCTGTTTTTT.

This clone was picked up a small number of times. V gene TRBV6-6 combines with J gene TRBJ2-2; D is possibly TRBD1 (5 bases). The CDR3 spans 16 residues. CDR1 and CDR2 from the germline V gene are MNHNY and SVGAGI (reference sequence). The V gene lost 2 bases and the J gene lost 2 bases, with 12 bases spanning the gap. For the CDR3, the DNA is TGTGCCAGCAGTTACCAAGGGGCGCGAAACACCGGGGAGCTGTTTTTT. This gives the protein CASSYQGARNTGELFF.

J is TRBJ1-4 and V is TRBV11-2; no reliable D call. Germline loops: CDR1 SGHAT, CDR2 FQNNGV. The CDR3 runs to 15 residues. Deletions cut 5 bases from V and 5 bases from J, with 15 bases between. The CDR3 protein is CASSPWESGNEKLFF. The CDR3 nucleotides read TGTGCCAGCAGCCCTTGGGAGAGTGGGAATGAAAAACTGTTTTTT.

This chain joins TRBV19 and TRBJ1-5; a weak D match, TRBD1 (5 bases). Germline loops: CDR1 LNHDA, CDR2 SQIVND (reference sequence). The length of the CDR3 is 14 residues. Trimming removed 6 bases at V and 0 bases at J, with 9 bases between. The CDR3 DNA is TGTGCCAGTAGCCCGGGGGTTAGCAATCAGCCCCAGCATTTT. This gives the protein CASSPGVSNQPQHF.

The chain uses TRBV2 and TRBJ1-1; D not certain. V shed 5 bases and J shed 1 base, with 11 bases lying between them. This CDR3 contains 14 residues. CDR1 and CDR2 (germline): SNHLY, FYNNEI. The CDR3 nucleotides read TGTGCCAGCAGTAAAGGTTCTGGGAACACTGAAGCTTTCTTT. It translates to CASSKGSGNTEAFF.

Only a few counts were recorded for this clone. The gene calls are TRBV14 and TRBJ1-1; D call uncertain. V lost 2 bases to trimming and J lost 3 bases, with 10 bases between them. Germline V gives CDR1 SGHDN, CDR2 FVKESK. This CDR3 region has 14 residues. For the CDR3, the DNA is TGTGCCAGCAGCCAATATCCTCCGGACACTGAAGCTTTCTTT. Translated, it gives CASSQYPPDTEAFF.

The chain uses TRBV7-8 and TRBJ1-5; the D is unclear. V was trimmed by 5 bases and J by 5 bases, leaving 25 bases between them. Germline V gene lookup returns CDR1 SGHVS and CDR2 FQNEAQ. CDR3 size: 18 residues. CDR3 coding DNA: TGTGCCAGCAGCCCCCACCCCGTGTTCGGCACCTCGGATCAGCCCCAGCATTTT. Its translation is CASSPHPVFGTSDQPQHF.

The chain has TRBV5-8 and TRBJ1-1, with D hard to call. Germline CDR1 is SGHTS and CDR2 is YDEGEE. The CDR3 has 14 amino acids. V gave up 2 bases and J gave up 0 bases, with 8 bases separating them. The CDR3 nucleotides are TGTGCCAGCAGCTTTGACGGATTGAACACTGAAGCTTTCTTT. It yields the protein CASSFDGLNTEAFF.

This clone was observed once. The chain carries TRBV19 and TRBJ1-4, with D uncertain. V was trimmed by 4 bases and J by 0 bases, leaving 15 bases between them. The CDR3 is 17 amino acids. Germline values: CDR1 LNHDA, CDR2 SQIVND (reference sequence). CDR3 DNA sequence: TGTGCCAGTAGTAAGGGTCCGGGAGGCGCAACTAATGAAAAACTGTTTTTT. Protein: CASSKGPGGATNEKLFF.

For the CDR3, the DNA is TGTGCCGGACAGGGGTTCAATGAGCAGTTCTTC. Translating it yields CAGQGFNEQFF. The chain is built from TRBV2 and TRBJ2-1, with TRBD1 matching over 9 bases. The CDR3 extends over 11 amino acids. The germline gives CDR1 SNHLY, CDR2 FYNNEI. The trim removed 11 bases at V and 6 bases at J, leaving 2 bases unmatched.

The gene calls are TRBV28 and TRBJ2-7, with 9 positions matching TRBD2. Looked up from germline, CDR1 is MDHEN and CDR2 is SYDVKM. The CDR3 is 15 amino acids. V lost 5 bases to trimming and J lost 3 bases; unmatched junction nucleotides: 8. The CDR3 DNA sequence: TGTGCCAGCAGTCCACAGCCTAGCGGGGTCTACGAGCAGTACTTC. Translating gives CASSPQPSGVYEQYF.

This chain connects TRBV7-9 to TRBJ2-5; D is unclear. Germline V CDR1 and CDR2: SEHNR, FQNEAQ (reference sequence). The CDR3 totals 11 residues. V dropped 7 bases and J dropped 5 bases, with 8 bases sitting between them. CDR3 region: CASTFGETQYF. Written as DNA, the CDR3 is TGTGCCAGCACCTTTGGGGAGACCCAGTACTTC. Full variable domain (rest looked up from reference TRBV7-9 and TRBJ2-5): DTGVSQNPRHKITKRGQNVTFRCDPISEHNRLYWYRQTLGQGPEFLTYFQNEAQLEKSRLLSDRFSAERPKGSFSTLEIQRTEQGDSAMYLCASTFGETQYFGPGTRLLVL.

V usage is TRBV5-4 and J usage is TRBJ2-1; no reliable D call. The CDR3 is 15 residues long. In germline, CDR1 is SGHNT, CDR2 YYREEE (reference sequence). V was shortened by 4 bases and J by 6 bases, with 17 bases between the two germline ends. In DNA form, the CDR3 reads TGTGCCAGCAGCCCGGTAATGGCAGTCGGCAATGAGCAGTTCTTC. Its translation is CASSPVMAVGNEQFF.

The gene calls are TRBV7-7 and TRBJ2-7, with D maybe TRBD2 (5 bases). The CDR3 covers 15 residues. Looked up from germline, CDR1 is SSHAT and CDR2 is FNYEAQ (reference sequence). With 6 bases removed from V and 4 bases from J, the gap between germline ends came to 19 bases. In DNA form, the CDR3 reads TGTGCCAGCAGTCCTGGACTGTCAAGGGAGTACGAGCAGTACTTC. It is translated as CASSPGLSREYEQYF.

The CDR3 loop reads CASSFDGEQYF. In nucleotides, the CDR3 is TGTGCCAGCAGTTTCGACGGAGAGCAGTACTTC. This chain uses TRBV6-6 with TRBJ2-7; D is unclear. V lost 4 bases and J 7 bases, leaving 8 bases between the germline ends. The length of the CDR3 is 11 residues. Germline V gene sequence: CDR1 MNHNY, CDR2 SVGAGI (reference sequence).

The V and J genes are TRBV9 and TRBJ2-1; D is unclear. Germline V gene lookup returns CDR1 SGDLS and CDR2 YYNGEE. The CDR3 spans 15 residues. Between the trimmed V and J ends, which lost 0 bases and 9 bases, there was a span of 16 bases. The CDR3 spells CASSVGEPLHVEQFF. The CDR3 DNA follows: TGTGCCAGCAGCGTAGGTGAGCCCCTTCACGTTGAGCAGTTCTTC.

The genes are TRBV4-2 and TRBJ1-2; D is uncertain. V was pared by 4 bases and J by 3 bases, with 15 bases between. This CDR3 comprises 15 residues. Germline V gives CDR1 LGHNA, CDR2 YNFKEQ. The CDR3 DNA reads TGTGCCAGCAGCCCCACCTACGCTGGGGACTATGGCTACACCTTC. It translates to CASSPTYAGDYGYTF.

This clone was seen only once. The chain joins TRBV5-6 to TRBJ1-5; D call uncertain. CDR1 is SGHDT, CDR2 YYEEEE, per germline. This CDR3 comprises 14 residues. V gave up 2 bases and J gave up 0 bases, with 6 bases separating them. The CDR3 reads CASSFKNSNQPQHF. In DNA form, the CDR3 reads TGTGCCAGCAGCTTTAAAAATAGCAATCAGCCCCAGCATTTT.

V and J are TRBV19 and TRBJ2-2; the match to TRBD1 covers 8 bases. The CDR3 covers 15 residues. Germline CDR1 LNHDA, CDR2 SQIVND (reference sequence). Germline trimming cut 5 bases from V and 1 base from J; bases unmatched to any gene: 3. The CDR3 DNA sequence: TGTGCCAGTAGTTCAACAGGGGGGAACACCGGGGAGCTGTTTTTT. Encoded protein: CASSSTGGNTGELFF.

The genes are TRBV5-6 and TRBJ2-5; D might be TRBD2 (6 bases). CDR3 size: 16 residues. Germline CDR1 reads SGHDT; CDR2 reads YYEEEE. Deletions cut 0 bases from V and 1 base from J, with 13 bases between. The CDR3 DNA reads TGTGCCAGCAGCTTGGCCGGTAGCGGAAGCCAAGAGACCCAGTACTTC. Translated, it gives CASSLAGSGSQETQYF. Variable domain in full (rest from reference TRBV5-6 and TRBJ2-5): DAGVTQSPTHLIKTRGQQVTLRCSPKSGHDTVSWYQQALGQGPQFIFQYYEEEERQRGNFPDRFSGHQFPNYSSELNVNALLLGDSALYLCASSLAGSGSQETQYFGPGTRLLVL.

This chain uses TRBV6-6 with TRBJ1-2; 9 bases are shared with TRBD1. Germline trimming cut 6 bases from V and 8 bases from J; bases unmatched to any gene: 7. CDR1 and CDR2 (germline): MNHNY, SVGAGI (reference sequence). The CDR3 is made up of 13 amino acids. The CDR3 loop is CASSRTGEGGYTF. The CDR3 DNA reads as TGTGCCAGCAGCCGGACAGGGGAGGGAGGCTACACCTTC.

V is TRBV2 and J is TRBJ1-2; D perhaps matches TRBD1 (6 bases). CDR3 length: 15 residues. CDR1 and CDR2 from the germline V gene are SNHLY and FYNNEI. Trimming took off 3 bases at V and 2 bases at J, with 13 bases between the two ends. The CDR3 DNA reads as TGTGCCAGCAGTGAGGAAGGGGGAGCCAACTATGGCTACACCTTC. Translation: CASSEEGGANYGYTF.

The V gene is TRBV5-6, the J gene TRBJ1-2, with D perhaps TRBD1 (5 bases). V dropped 4 bases and J dropped 4 bases, with 8 bases sitting between them. Germline loops: CDR1 SGHDT, CDR2 YYEEEE. The CDR3 is 12 residues long. The DNA of the CDR3 is TGTGCCAGCAGCCAAACAGGCTATGGCTACACCTTC. This encodes CASSQTGYGYTF.

Relative to its sample, this clone is medium-sized (0.01 to 0.1%). V gene TRBV7-2 combines with J gene TRBJ2-5, with TRBD2 matching over 10 bases. CDR3 length: 16 amino acids. Germline V lookup: CDR1 SGHTA, CDR2 FQGNSA. V was clipped by 4 bases and J by 4 bases; unmatched bases: 9. CDR3 sequence reads: CASSSASGGTSETQYF. The CDR3 DNA follows: TGTGCCAGCAGCTCCGCTAGCGGGGGCACGTCAGAGACCCAGTACTTC.

This chain joins TRBV5-1 and TRBJ1-1; 9 bases agree with TRBD1. V shed 2 bases, J shed 4 bases, and the junction held 3 bases outside the gene matches. The CDR3 has 14 residues. The germline V gene has CDR1 SGHRS and CDR2 YFSETQ. The CDR3 nucleotides read TGCGCCAGCAGCTTTGACAGGGGGACCACTGAAGCTTTCTTT. Translated, it gives CASSFDRGTTEAFF.

The chain couples TRBV4-1 to TRBJ1-3; D unresolved. V lost 5 bases, J lost 0 bases, and 8 bases lay in between. The germline V gene has CDR1 MGHRA and CDR2 YSYEKL. CDR3 length equals 14 residues. DNA of the CDR3: TGCGCCAGCAGCGGGAGTCCCTCTGGAAACACCATATATTTT. Amino acid sequence: CASSGSPSGNTIYF.